This TCR beta chain is from a study of cytomegalovirus exposure and HLA in healthy donors. Study observations and caveats: Many donors carried some public TCRs, although rarity characterized most TCR sequences.

The PCR employed 60 Vbeta primers together with 13 Jbeta primers. Profiling relied on immunoSEQ multiplex PCR, and the TCRdb table lists in-frame clones only, not all of them. Of 150,000 to 200,000 clones in the sample, roughly 80% were seen once. This clone was observed once. Its specificity is not known. The V segment lost 3 bases and the J segment 5 bases; nucleotides outside the gene matches: 8. The CDR3 covers 15 residues. Looked up from germline, CDR1 is SGHRS and CDR2 is YFSETQ. This clonotype was obtained from a woman in her twenties or thirties in good health and CMV-seronegative. The J gene is TRBJ2-5, the V gene TRBV5-1; 9 nucleotides agree with TRBD1. Sequencing was done on a sample of PBMCs. CDR3 sequence reads: CASSWEGQGGETQYF. The CDR3 nucleotides read TGCGCCAGCAGCTGGGAGGGACAGGGAGGGGAGACCCAGTACTTC.